One T cell receptor beta chain is described in this entry. This sample stems from a study of blood T cell repertoires in COVID-19. Here immunoSEQ multiplex PCR was the method, and the copy in TCRdb shows in-frame clones only, minus some. The table shows 200,000 to 250,000 clones, with 84% occurring only once. This CDR3 comprises 14 residues. Germline values: CDR1 SGHRS, CDR2 YFSETQ. Losses at the gene ends were 5 bases for V and 8 bases for J; bases not matched to a gene: 5. This chain links TRBV5-1 with TRBJ1-6; 9 bases are a match to TRBD1. The source is a man aged 50 or older with acute or convalescent COVID-19. The sample consisted of peripheral blood. CDR3: CASRQGAGYSPLHF. The CDR3 nucleotides are TGCGCCAGCAGACAGGGGGCCGGGTATTCACCCCTCCACTTT.